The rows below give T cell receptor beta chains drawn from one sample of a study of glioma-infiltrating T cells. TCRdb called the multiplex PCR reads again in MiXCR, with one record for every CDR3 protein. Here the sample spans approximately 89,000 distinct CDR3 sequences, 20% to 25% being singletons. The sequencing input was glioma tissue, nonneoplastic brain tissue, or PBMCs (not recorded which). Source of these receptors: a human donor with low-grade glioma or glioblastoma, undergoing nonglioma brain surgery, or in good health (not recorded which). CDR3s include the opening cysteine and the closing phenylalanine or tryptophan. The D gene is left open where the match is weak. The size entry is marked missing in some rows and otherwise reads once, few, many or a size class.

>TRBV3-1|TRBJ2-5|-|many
CASSQGNKPTGTQYF
TGTGCCAGCAGCCAAGGGAATAAGCCCACAGGGACCCAGTACTTC
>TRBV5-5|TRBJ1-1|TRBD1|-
CASSLYGTGEREAFF
TGTGCCAGCAGCTTGTACGGGACAGGGGAAAGAGAAGCTTTCTTT
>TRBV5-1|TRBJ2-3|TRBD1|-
CASSLANRGDTQYF
TGCGCCAGCAGCTTGGCCAACAGGGGGGATACGCAGTATTTT
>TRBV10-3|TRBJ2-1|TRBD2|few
CATGLAGGPVQFF
TGTGCCACCGGACTAGCGGGAGGGCCCGTGCAGTTCTTC
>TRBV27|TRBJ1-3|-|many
CASSRTPGPGNTIYF
TGTGCCAGCAGTCGGACACCCGGGCCTGGAAACACCATATATTTT
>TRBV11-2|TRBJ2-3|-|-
CASSEGLDSIWGTQYF
TGTGCCAGCAGCGAGGGCTTAGATTCCATCTGGGGTACGCAGTATTTT
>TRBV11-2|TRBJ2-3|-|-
CASSLDRGRRTQYF
TGTGCCAGCAGCTTAGATAGGGGCAGGCGTACGCAGTATTTT
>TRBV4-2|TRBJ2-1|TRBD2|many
CASRVASGTYNEQFF
TGTGCCAGCCGCGTTGCTAGCGGGACCTACAATGAGCAGTTCTTC
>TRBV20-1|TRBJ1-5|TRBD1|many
CSARDRTGYTQPQHF
TGCAGTGCTAGAGATAGGACAGGGTACACTCAGCCCCAGCATTTT
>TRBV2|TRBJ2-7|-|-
CASSPGTPNIYEQYF
TGTGCCAGCAGCCCTGGGACTCCCAATATATACGAGCAGTACTTC
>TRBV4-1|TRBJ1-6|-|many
CASSQDKDRNSPLHF
TGCGCCAGCAGCCAAGATAAAGACAGGAATTCACCCCTCCACTTT
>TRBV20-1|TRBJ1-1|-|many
CSASPPGHTEAFF
TGCAGTGCTAGCCCTCCCGGTCACACTGAAGCTTTCTTT
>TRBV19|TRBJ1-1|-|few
CASSIGASTEAFF
TGTGCCAGTAGTATTGGGGCCTCCACTGAAGCTTTCTTT
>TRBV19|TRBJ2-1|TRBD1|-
CASSSRVRGYNEQFF
TGTGCCAGTAGTAGTCGGGTCAGGGGGTACAATGAGCAGTTCTTC
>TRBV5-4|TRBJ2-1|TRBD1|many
CASTMTGKEGEQFF
TGTGCCAGCACCATGACAGGGAAAGAAGGTGAGCAGTTCTTC
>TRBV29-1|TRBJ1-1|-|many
CSVGQGGATEAFF
TGCAGCGTTGGTCAGGGTGGGGCCACTGAAGCTTTCTTT
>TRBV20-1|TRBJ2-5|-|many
CSARDRSASVETQYF
TGCAGTGCTAGAGATCGTTCGGCTAGCGTAGAGACCCAGTACTTC
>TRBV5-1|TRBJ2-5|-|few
CASSLVPGLEETQYF
TGCGCCAGCAGCTTGGTACCGGGATTAGAAGAGACCCAGTACTTC
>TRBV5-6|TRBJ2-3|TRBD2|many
CASSLMAGGTDTQYF
TGTGCCAGCAGCTTGATGGCGGGAGGCACAGATACGCAGTATTTT
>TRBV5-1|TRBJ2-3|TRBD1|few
CASSMTGSTDTQYF
TGCGCCAGCAGCATGACAGGGAGCACAGATACGCAGTATTTT
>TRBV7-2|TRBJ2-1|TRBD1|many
CASSLRFRQGGYNEQFF
TGTGCCAGCAGCCTCAGATTCCGACAGGGGGGCTACAATGAGCAGTTCTTC
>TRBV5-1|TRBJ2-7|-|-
CASSLEGQSYYEQYF
TGCGCCAGCAGCTTGGAGGGACAATCTTACTACGAGCAGTACTTC
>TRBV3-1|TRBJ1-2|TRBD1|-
CASIPIQGADYGYTF
TGTGCCAGCATCCCGATACAGGGGGCAGACTATGGCTACACCTTC
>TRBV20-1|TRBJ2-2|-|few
CSAPLGLTGELFF
TGCAGTGCCCCGCTGGGGCTTACCGGGGAGCTGTTTTTT
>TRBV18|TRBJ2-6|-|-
CASSELGANVLTF
TGTGCCAGCTCCGAATTAGGGGCCAACGTCCTGACTTTC
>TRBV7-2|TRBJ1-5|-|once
CASSLGRGGDPQHF
TGTGCCAGCAGCTTAGGACGGGGGGGAGATCCCCAGCATTTT
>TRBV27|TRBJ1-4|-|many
CASGFWAAAGENEKLFF
TGTGCCAGCGGATTCTGGGCCGCGGCGGGAGAGAATGAAAAACTGTTTTTT
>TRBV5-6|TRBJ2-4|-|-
CASSSQVIQNIQYF
TGTGCCAGCAGCTCTCAAGTTATACAAAACATTCAGTACTTC
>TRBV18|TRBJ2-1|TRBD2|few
CASSPSSGRGPYNEQFF
TGTGCCAGCTCACCCTCTAGCGGGAGAGGTCCCTACAATGAGCAGTTCTTC
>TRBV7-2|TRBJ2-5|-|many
CASSLGSETQYF
TGTGCCAGCAGCTTAGGTTCGGAGACCCAGTACTTC
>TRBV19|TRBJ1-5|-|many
CASMAGGNSNQPQHF
TGTGCCAGTATGGCTGGGGGGAATAGCAATCAGCCCCAGCATTTT
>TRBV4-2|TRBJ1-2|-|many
CASSTHPGYGYTF
TGTGCCAGCAGCACTCATCCGGGGTACGGCTACACCTTC
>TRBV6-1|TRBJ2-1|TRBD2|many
CASPFGLAGGYNEQFF
TGTGCCAGTCCCTTCGGACTAGCGGGGGGGTACAATGAGCAGTTCTTC
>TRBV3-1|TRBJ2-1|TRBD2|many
CASSQPSGGRHNEQFF
TGTGCCAGCAGCCAACCTAGCGGGGGGAGGCACAATGAGCAGTTCTTC
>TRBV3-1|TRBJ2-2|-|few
CASSQGGELFF
TGTGCCAGCAGCCAAGGGGGGGAGCTGTTTTTT
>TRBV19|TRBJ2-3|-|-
CASRGPYTDTQYF
TGTGCCAGTAGGGGACCCTACACAGATACGCAGTATTTT
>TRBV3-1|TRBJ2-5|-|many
CASSPNHQETQYF
TGTGCCAGCAGTCCTAACCACCAAGAGACCCAGTACTTC
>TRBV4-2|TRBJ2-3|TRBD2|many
CASSQDSLAGGRADTQYF
TGTGCCAGCAGCCAAGATAGTCTAGCGGGAGGTCGTGCAGATACGCAGTATTTT
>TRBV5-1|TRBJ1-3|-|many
CASSLDHASGNTIYF
TGCGCCAGCAGCTTGGATCACGCCTCTGGAAACACCATATATTTT
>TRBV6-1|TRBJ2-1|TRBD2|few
CASSLAGTSPYNEQFF
TGTGCCAGCAGCCTCGCCGGGACTAGTCCCTACAATGAGCAGTTCTTC
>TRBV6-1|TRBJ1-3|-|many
CASQGLSVGNTIYF
TGTGCCAGCCAAGGACTCTCCGTGGGAAACACCATATATTTT
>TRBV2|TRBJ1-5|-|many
CASSSETGRSNQPQHF
TGTGCCAGCAGCTCCGAGACAGGTCGGAGCAATCAGCCCCAGCATTTT
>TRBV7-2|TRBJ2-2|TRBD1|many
CASSFRDRGELFF
TGTGCCAGCAGCTTTAGGGACAGGGGGGAGCTGTTTTTT
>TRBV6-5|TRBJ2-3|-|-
CASSHAETQYF
TGTGCCAGCAGCCACGCGGAGACGCAGTATTTT
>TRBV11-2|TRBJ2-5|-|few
CASSYTLRETQYF
TGTGCCAGCAGCTATACGCTAAGGGAGACCCAGTACTTC
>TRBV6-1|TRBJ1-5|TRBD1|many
CAVRPTGRTQPQHF
TGTGCCGTCAGACCGACAGGGAGGACTCAGCCCCAGCATTTT
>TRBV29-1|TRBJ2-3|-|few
CIVTSPRGDTQYF
TGCATCGTTACCTCCCCGCGGGGAGATACGCAGTATTTT
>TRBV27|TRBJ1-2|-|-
CVSSLAMSSLYGYTF
TGTGTCAGCAGTCTAGCCATGTCGAGCCTCTATGGCTACACCTTC
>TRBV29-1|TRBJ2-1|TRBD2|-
CSVPTGTRVEQFF
TGCAGCGTGCCTACCGGGACTAGGGTTGAGCAGTTCTTC
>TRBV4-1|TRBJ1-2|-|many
CASSQRTNSYGYTF
TGCGCCAGCAGCCAGCGGACAAATTCCTATGGCTACACCTTC
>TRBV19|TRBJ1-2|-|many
CASSIYENYGYTF
TGTGCCAGTAGTATCTATGAAAACTATGGCTACACCTTC
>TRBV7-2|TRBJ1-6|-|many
CASRTVNSYNSPLHF
TGTGCCAGCAGGACGGTTAACTCCTATAATTCACCCCTCCACTTT